These 10 T cell receptor beta chains were all obtained from the same sample, sequenced in a study of T cell responses to AZD1222 COVID-19 vaccine. Clones were sequenced by immunoSEQ multiplex PCR, and TCRdb holds only the in-frame ones, with some missing. The data show 60,000 to 95,000 clones, with about nine tenths seen just once and 18% held by the top ten. Sequencing used peripheral blood, obtained 28 days after the second AZD1222 dose. Receptors were obtained from an adult who received the AZD1222 COVID-19 vaccine.

This chain uses TRBV7-9 with TRBJ1-5; 8 bases are shared with TRBD1. The ends lost 4 bases at V and 2 bases at J; junction bases unmatched: 16. The CDR3 contains 19 residues. Germline V lookup: CDR1 SEHNR, CDR2 FQNEAQ (reference sequence). For the CDR3, the DNA is TGTGCCAGCAGCTCCGGACAGGGAATAGATCAAGGACGCAATCAGCCCCAGCATTTT. Translating gives CASSSGQGIDQGRNQPQHF.

The chain uses TRBV16 and TRBJ1-5; no reliable D call. Germline CDR1 is KGHSY and CDR2 is FQNENV. There are 13 residues in the CDR3. Trimming removed 2 bases from V and 7 bases from J, with 9 bases in between. CDR3 sequence (DNA): TGTGCCAGCAGCCAAAATTCAGGACAGCCCCAGCATTTT. This sequence encodes CASSQNSGQPQHF. Variable domain in full (rest from reference TRBV16 and TRBJ1-5): GEEVAQTPKHLVRGEGQKAKLYCAPIKGHSYVFWYQQVLKNEFKFLISFQNENVFDETGMPKERFSAKCLPNSPCSLEIQATKLEDSAVYFCASSQNSGQPQHFGDGTRLSIL.

The chain recombines TRBV3-1 (or the pseudogene TRBV3-2) with TRBJ1-2, with D possibly matching TRBD1 (5 bases). The V end was cut by 6 bases, the J end by 5 bases, with 19 bases between. Germline loops: CDR1 LGHDT, CDR2 YNNKEL (reference sequence). This CDR3 contains 15 residues. DNA for the CDR3: TGTGCCAGCAGAAGCCGGGACCGAGATCATTATGGCTACACCTTC. It specifies CASRSRDRDHYGYTF.

The chain couples TRBV7-8 to TRBJ1-2; 7 nucleotides agree with TRBD1. Germline assignment: CDR1 SGHVS and CDR2 FQNEAQ. V lost 3 bases, J lost 1 base, and 8 bases stayed unmatched. This CDR3 has 16 residues. The CDR3 region has the DNA TGTGCCAGCAGCTTGAGGGAGGGGGCGCTTAACTATGGCTACACCTTC. Its translation: CASSLREGALNYGYTF.

V gene TRBV15 combines with J gene TRBJ1-2; 8 nucleotides agree with TRBD1. Germline trimming cut 8 bases from V and 6 bases from J; bases unmatched to any gene: 11. The CDR3 totals 14 residues. Germline V gene sequence: CDR1 LNHNV, CDR2 YYDKDF (reference sequence). The CDR3 protein is CATQDRGNSDGYTF. In DNA, the CDR3 is TGTGCCACCCAAGACAGGGGTAATAGCGATGGCTACACCTTC.

The rearrangement uses TRBV5-1 and TRBJ1-2; TRBD1 is a possible D gene (5 bases). The V end lost 0 bases, the J end lost 7 bases, and 13 bases lay between the germline ends. This CDR3 has 14 amino acids. Germline lookup yields CDR1 SGHRS and CDR2 YFSETQ. This chain's CDR3 is CASSLDRTLSGYTF. The CDR3 DNA sequence: TGCGCCAGCAGCTTGGACAGGACGCTTAGTGGCTACACCTTC.

The chain's CDR3 is CASSEGQGANEQFF. CDR3 DNA sequence: TGTGCCAGCAGCGAAGGACAGGGGGCGAATGAGCAGTTCTTC. The chain joins TRBV21-1 to TRBJ2-1; the table's D call, TRBD1, has no DNA check behind it. TRBV21-1 is assigned pseudogene status. The CDR3 covers 14 residues.

Here the CDR3 reads CAISRAGQQETQYF. CDR3 nucleotide sequence: TGTGCCATCAGCCGAGCCGGCCAGCAAGAGACCCAGTACTTC. This sequence joins TRBV10-3 and TRBJ2-5; D ambiguous. The germline V gene encodes CDR1 ENHRY and CDR2 SYGVKD. The CDR3 runs to 14 residues. Trimming shortened V by 6 bases and J by 2 bases, and 13 bases separated the two germline ends.

The chain combines TRBV5-1 with TRBJ2-7, with TRBD2 as a possible D gene (6 bases). Germline CDR1 SGHRS, CDR2 YFSETQ. The CDR3 is 14 residues long. The V gene lost 3 bases and the J gene lost 6 bases, with 16 bases spanning the gap. The CDR3 reads CASSYGHRETEQYF. The CDR3, as DNA: TGCGCCAGCAGCTACGGACACCGGGAGACCGAGCAGTACTTC.

V and J are TRBV10-2 and TRBJ2-7, with 9 bases that match TRBD1. Germline CDR1 reads WSHSY; CDR2 reads SAAADI. Trimming cost V 6 bases and J 3 bases; bases outside gene matches: 3. The CDR3 loop spans 13 amino acids. The CDR3 bases are TGCGCCAGCAGCTGGACAGGGGACTACGAGCAGTACTTC. Protein sequence: CASSWTGDYEQYF.